This TCR beta chain was observed in a study of OX40 agonist ivuxolimab in advanced cancers. Study background: Three patients had partial responses: one hepatocellular carcinoma, two cutaneous melanoma.

Remarks on this clone: Its cognate antigen is unknown.

Trimming stripped 3 bases from V and 0 bases from J, with 12 bases between. From germline, CDR1 is SGHTA and CDR2 FQGNSA. The CDR3 is 16 residues long. The protocol was immunoSEQ multiplex PCR, while the TCRdb copy is restricted to in-frame clones and leaves out a portion. The data contain about 66,000 clones, about 90% of them singletons. The study's findings and limits: The study observed clonal expansion of CD4+ and CD8+ blood T cells by week 6 at 0.1 to 3.0 mg/kg. Fewer expanded clones were found on average in CD4+ than in CD8+ T cells.

The clonotype was recovered from an adult with an advanced solid tumor such as melanoma, head and neck, liver or kidney cancer. This chain uses TRBV7-2 with TRBJ1-3, with D uncertain. The sequenced sample was CD4+ or CD8+ T cells sorted from blood, obtained in a trial of the OX40 agonist ivuxolimab. CDR3 DNA sequence: TGTGCCAGCAGCTTTCTCCCGGTGGGCTCTGGAAACACCATATATTTT. Encoded protein: CASSFLPVGSGNTIYF.